This entry lists 26 T cell receptor beta chains sequenced from one sample in a study of cytomegalovirus exposure and HLA in healthy donors. This PCR relied on a set of 60 Vbeta primers and 13 Jbeta primers. Repertoires were generated with immunoSEQ multiplex PCR, while TCRdb's copy carries only in-frame clones and drops some. Of some 99,000 clones detected, roughly 80% appear once; the ten largest clones hold approximately 7.7%. Material: PBMCs. The receptor source for this set is a female donor in good health and CMV-seronegative.

The chain joins TRBV7-3 to TRBJ2-3, with 8 bases fitting TRBD2. The germline V gene encodes CDR1 SGHTA and CDR2 FQGTGA. The CDR3 loop spans 15 amino acids. The ends lost 5 bases at V and 2 bases at J; junction bases unmatched: 6. The CDR3 is CASSLLAGSTDTQYF. CDR3 DNA sequence: TGTGCCAGCAGCCTCCTAGCGGGTTCCACAGATACGCAGTATTTT. The whole variable domain, filled in from reference TRBV7-3 and TRBJ2-3, reads GAGVSQTPSNKVTEKGKYVELRCDPISGHTALYWYRQSLGQGPEFLIYFQGTGAADDSGLPNDRFFAVRPEGSVSTLKIQRTERGDSAVYLCASSLLAGSTDTQYFGPGTRLTVL.

The V and J genes are TRBV7-9 and TRBJ1-1, with 8 bases identical to TRBD1. The CDR3 runs 14 residues. After removal of 7 bases from V and 1 base from J, the junction contained 5 bases not matched to a gene. Germline lookup yields CDR1 SEHNR and CDR2 FQNEAQ (reference sequence). CDR3 sequence (DNA): TGTGCCAGCATCAAGACAGGGGCGAACACTGAAGCTTTCTTT. Translating gives CASIKTGANTEAFF. Combining the CDR3 with reference TRBV7-9 and TRBJ1-1 gives the whole variable domain DTGVSQNPRHKITKRGQNVTFRCDPISEHNRLYWYRQTLGQGPEFLTYFQNEAQLEKSRLLSDRFSAERPKGSFSTLEIQRTEQGDSAMYLCASIKTGANTEAFFGQGTRLTVV.

Remarks on this clone: This same CDR3 is encoded by further DNA sequences in the sample. The V gene is TRBV5-5, the J gene TRBJ1-5, with 7 bases aligning to TRBD1. The CDR3 has 15 amino acids. CDR1 and CDR2 from the germline V gene are SGHKS and YYEKEE (reference sequence). J was trimmed by 1 base and V by 0 bases; bases with no gene match: 1. DNA of the CDR3: TGTGCCAGCAGCTTGGGACAGGGAAGCAATCAGCCCCAGCATTTT. Encoded protein: CASSLGQGSNQPQHF.

V and J are TRBV19 and TRBJ1-2; 9 nucleotides agree with TRBD1. Germline loops: CDR1 LNHDA, CDR2 SQIVND (reference sequence). The CDR3 contains 14 residues. Losses at the gene ends were 4 bases for V and 5 bases for J; bases not matched to a gene: 5. The CDR3 DNA sequence: TGTGCCAGTAGTACGGGACAGGGTCCGTATGGCTACACCTTC. Translating gives CASSTGQGPYGYTF.

The table lists this clone with a few counts. The sample has other DNA sequences that encode this CDR3 too. CDR3 sequence reads: CASSEGTGLLEQYF. As DNA, the CDR3 is TGTGCCAGCAGTGAGGGGACAGGGCTTCTCGAGCAGTACTTC. The chain is built from TRBV2 and TRBJ2-7; the match to TRBD1 covers 9 bases. V shed 3 bases and J 6 bases; nucleotides not matched to a gene: 6. Germline lookup yields CDR1 SNHLY and CDR2 FYNNEI. CDR3 size: 14 residues.

Here the CDR3 reads CASSSTGGGTEAFF. CDR3 nucleotides: TGTGCCAGCAGCTCCACAGGGGGCGGCACTGAAGCTTTCTTT. This chain connects TRBV5-4 to TRBJ1-1, with 9 bases identical to TRBD1. J lost 4 bases, V lost 3 bases, and 4 bases had no gene match. In germline, CDR1 is SGHNT, CDR2 YYREEE (reference sequence). CDR3 length equals 14 residues.

This clone was seen more than once but under ten times. The CDR3: CATTRSGAGELGQPQHF. CDR3 in DNA: TGTGCCACCACCCGAAGCGGGGCAGGGGAACTTGGGCAGCCCCAGCATTTT. V gene TRBV15 combines with J gene TRBJ1-5; weak D call: TRBD1 (6 bases). There are 17 residues in the CDR3. V was clipped by 7 bases and J by 7 bases, with 26 bases between them. In germline, CDR1 is LNHNV, CDR2 YYDKDF (reference sequence). Filled out from reference TRBV15 and TRBJ1-5, the complete variable domain reads DAMVIQNPRYQVTQFGKPVTLSCSQTLNHNVMYWYQQKSSQAPKLLFHYYDKDFNNEADTPDNFQSRRPNTSFCFLDIRSPGLGDTAMYLCATTRSGAGELGQPQHFGDGTRLSIL.

This chain uses TRBV2 with TRBJ2-3, with TRBD2 identical over 7 bases. The CDR3 spans 16 residues. J gave up 0 bases and V 8 bases, and 11 bases lay outside the gene matches. The V gene's germline CDR1 is SNHLY and CDR2 FYNNEI. CDR3 DNA: TGTGCCAGCGGGGAGGGGCGTGGTCCAAGCACAGATACGCAGTATTTT. Translating it yields CASGEGRGPSTDTQYF.

The chain links TRBV9 to TRBJ1-2, with D possibly being TRBD1 (6 bases). V dropped 4 bases and J dropped 4 bases, with 11 bases sitting between them. CDR1 SGDLS and CDR2 YYNGEE come from the germline V gene. The CDR3 totals 13 residues. CDR3 amino acids: CASSPGQTYGYTF. CDR3 nucleotide sequence: TGTGCCAGCAGCCCGGGACAAACCTATGGCTACACCTTC.

This chain joins TRBV14 and TRBJ1-6; possible D gene TRBD1, 5 bases. Trimming removed 4 bases at V and 4 bases at J, with 17 bases between. This CDR3 comprises 17 residues. Germline CDR1 SGHDN, CDR2 FVKESK. The CDR3 loop is CASSPAPGKEYNSPLHF. CDR3 DNA sequence: TGTGCCAGCAGCCCTGCCCCAGGGAAGGAGTATAATTCACCCCTCCACTTT.

This chain links TRBV18 with TRBJ1-6; TRBD1 is a possible D gene (5 bases). The length of the CDR3 is 15 residues. Trimming cost V 4 bases and J 9 bases, with 16 bases left between them. Germline V gives CDR1 KGHSH, CDR2 LQKENI. The CDR3 sequence is CASSRSDTGGSPLHF. In nucleotides, the CDR3 is TGTGCCAGCTCACGGTCGGACACGGGGGGTTCACCCCTCCACTTT.

This chain links TRBV19 with TRBJ2-2, with D perhaps TRBD1 (6 bases). Trimming shortened V by 10 bases and J by 1 base, and 16 bases separated the two germline ends. Germline V gene lookup returns CDR1 LNHDA and CDR2 SQIVND (reference sequence). The CDR3 consists of 15 residues. As DNA, the CDR3 is TGTGCCACCCTACCTGGGACAAGGAACACCGGGGAGCTGTTTTTT. This codes for CATLPGTRNTGELFF.

V usage is TRBV28 and J usage is TRBJ1-1; TRBD1 aligns across 8 bases. Germline CDR1 MDHEN, CDR2 SYDVKM. This CDR3 has 15 residues. The trim removed 4 bases at V and 1 base at J, leaving 5 bases unmatched. The CDR3 coding sequence is TGTGCCAGCAGTTCTTCCGGGACAGGGAACACTGAAGCTTTCTTT. This translates into CASSSSGTGNTEAFF. Complete variable domain (other parts from reference TRBV28 and TRBJ1-1): DVKVTQSSRYLVKRTGEKVFLECVQDMDHENMFWYRQDPGLGLRLIYFSYDVKMKEKGDIPEGYSVSREKKERFSLILESASTNQTSMYLCASSSSGTGNTEAFFGQGTRLTVV.

The chain joins TRBV6-1 to TRBJ1-4, with 8 bases aligning to TRBD1. The trim removed 3 bases at V and 6 bases at J, leaving 6 bases unmatched. The CDR3 contains 15 residues. The V gene's germline CDR1 is MNHNS and CDR2 SASEGT. The CDR3 region has the DNA TGTGCCAGCAGTGATCCAGGGGGCAGGGATGAAAAACTGTTTTTT. Translating gives CASSDPGGRDEKLFF.

The CDR3 sequence is CSVMPGQRTYEQYF. CDR3 nucleotide sequence: TGCAGCGTGATGCCGGGACAACGGACTTACGAGCAGTACTTC. The V and J genes are TRBV29-1 and TRBJ2-7; D possibly corresponds to TRBD1 (6 bases). Trimming stripped 6 bases from V and 4 bases from J, with 19 bases between. The CDR3 is 14 amino acids. Germline values: CDR1 SQVTM, CDR2 ANQGSEA.

V gene TRBV5-6 combines with J gene TRBJ1-5; no reliable D call. Trimming pared 5 bases from V and 3 bases from J, leaving 18 bases between. The CDR3 runs to 16 residues. Germline CDR1 and CDR2: SGHDT and YYEEEE. The CDR3 here is CASSSRGRTNNQPQHF. Written as DNA, the CDR3 is TGTGCCAGCAGTTCACGCGGGCGGACGAACAATCAGCCCCAGCATTTT.

The V and J genes are TRBV25-1 and TRBJ1-3; no definite D call. Trimming shortened V by 3 bases and J by 1 base, and 7 bases separated the two germline ends. The CDR3 is 14 amino acids. Germline CDR1 is MGHDK and CDR2 is SYGVNS. CDR3 in amino acids: CASSDWESGNTIYF. Here the CDR3 DNA reads TGTGCCAGCAGTGATTGGGAGTCTGGAAACACCATATATTTT.

The V and J genes are TRBV27 and TRBJ2-3; TRBD1 agrees at 9 bases. Germline trimming cut 1 base from V and 0 bases from J; bases unmatched to any gene: 5. Germline loops: CDR1 MNHEY, CDR2 SMNVEV (reference sequence). The CDR3 is 17 amino acids. CDR3 coding DNA: TGTGCCAGCAGTTTATGGGGACAGGGAACTAGCACAGATACGCAGTATTTT. Its protein product is CASSLWGQGTSTDTQYF.

This clone was found once. This sample includes further DNA sequences coding for the same CDR3. The gene calls are TRBV5-5 and TRBJ2-5; D may be TRBD1 (6 bases). This CDR3 has 16 residues. V dropped 3 bases and J dropped 5 bases, with 20 bases sitting between them. The germline gives CDR1 SGHKS, CDR2 YYEKEE (reference sequence). DNA for the CDR3: TGTGCCAGCAGCTGGATACCGGGACAAAATTTGGAGACCCAGTACTTC. Amino acids: CASSWIPGQNLETQYF.

This clone was seen only once. Compared with germline, one end of the junction differs, possibly owing to a read error. The chain links TRBV7-7 to TRBJ2-6; D call uncertain. The CDR3 contains 19 residues. Germline V gives CDR1 SSHAT, CDR2 FNYEAQ (reference sequence). The CDR3 region has the DNA TGTGCTAGCAGCTTCAAGCCAAGCTATAAACGCTCTGGGGCCAACGTCCTGACTTTC. This translates into CASSFKPSYKRSGANVLTF.

CDR3 region: CASSLEISYEQYF. The CDR3, as DNA: TGTGCCAGTAGTCTGGAGATCTCCTACGAGCAGTACTTC. The chain employs TRBV19 and TRBJ2-5, with D unresolved. With the DNA end fitting TRBJ2-7 better, the J assignment may be wrong. CDR1 is LNHDA, CDR2 SQIVND, per germline (reference sequence). The CDR3 loop spans 13 amino acids.

This clone showed up just a few times. CDR3 loop: CASSFTGDDYGYTF. DNA of the CDR3: TGTGCCAGCAGCTTCACGGGGGATGACTATGGCTACACCTTC. This chain uses TRBV6-5 with TRBJ1-2; D perhaps matches TRBD1 (5 bases). V lost 6 bases and J 3 bases, leaving 14 bases between the germline ends. CDR1 is MNHEY, CDR2 SVGAGI, per germline. The CDR3 extends over 14 amino acids.

The CDR3 bases are TGTGCCAGCAGTGAATTACCGAGACAGGGTTCCATTCAGTACTTC. This codes for CASSELPRQGSIQYF. The chain has TRBV2 and TRBJ2-4; 7 bases are shared with TRBD1. The germline V gene encodes CDR1 SNHLY and CDR2 FYNNEI. This CDR3 has 15 amino acids. V shed 2 bases and J 9 bases; nucleotides not matched to a gene: 10.

The genes are TRBV4-2 and TRBJ2-3, with a tentative D call TRBD2 (6 bases). CDR3 size: 12 residues. Germline CDR1 LGHNA, CDR2 YNFKEQ. Trimming stripped 0 bases from V and 11 bases from J, with 9 bases between. The CDR3 reads CASSQEGTRQYF. CDR3 DNA sequence: TGTGCCAGCAGCCAAGAAGGGACTCGGCAGTATTTT.

The rearrangement joins TRBV2 to TRBJ2-1, with TRBD2 matching over 12 bases. CDR1 is SNHLY and CDR2 is FYNNEI in the germline V gene. The V and J ends lost 6 bases and 7 bases, in that order; junction bases with no gene match: 10. The CDR3 spans 16 residues. The CDR3 sequence: CASRYTSGGPVNEQFF. CDR3 DNA: TGTGCCAGCAGATATACTAGCGGGGGGCCGGTTAATGAGCAGTTCTTC.

This clone was counted once. CDR3 region: CASSPSRQAGTYEQYF. CDR3 coding DNA: TGTGCCAGCAGCCCCTCTCGCCAAGCAGGTACCTACGAGCAGTACTTC. V usage is TRBV4-2 and J usage is TRBJ2-7; D gene ambiguous. There are 16 residues in the CDR3. Trimming took off 4 bases at V and 2 bases at J, with 18 bases between the two ends. The germline CDR1 and CDR2 sequences are LGHNA and YNFKEQ.